This T cell receptor beta chain was observed in a study of radiotherapy plus CTLA-4 blockade in lung cancer. Study details: Objective responses occurred in around 18% of patients; over 30% had disease control.

General study results and limits: How blood T cell clones changed early, along with interferon-beta, reportedly forecast response best. Tumor-origin TCR clones grew in blood after radiotherapy plus ipilimumab.

The CDR3 extends over 15 amino acids. The germline gives CDR1 MNHEY, CDR2 SMNVEV (reference sequence). The ends were cut back, 2 bases at V and 1 base at J, with 10 bases in the middle. TCRdb's copy holds only in-frame clones and misses some; the assay was immunoSEQ multiplex PCR. Of some 67,000 clones detected, 60% to 80% appear once; the ten largest clones hold 15% to 20%. Treatment of patients with chemo-refractory metastatic non-small-cell lung cancer consisted of focal radiation plus CTLA-4 blockade with ipilimumab. With regard to this clone: Its antigen is currently unknown.

This receptor was identified in a human donor with non-small cell lung cancer whose response to radiotherapy plus ipilimumab could not be evaluated. Some clones in this sample may be carry-over from other donors' samples. The sequenced sample was peripheral blood, obtained from a patient treated with radiotherapy plus ipilimumab. The chain couples TRBV27 to TRBJ2-3; D may be TRBD2 (6 bases). CDR3 bases: TGTGCCAGCAGTTTACAGGGACTGGGCACAGATACGCAGTATTTT. Its protein is CASSLQGLGTDTQYF.